The 25 T cell receptor beta chains below come from one sample, sequenced in a study of cytomegalovirus exposure and HLA in healthy donors. Profiling relied on immunoSEQ multiplex PCR, and the TCRdb table lists in-frame clones only, not all of them. Of 50,000 or so clones listed, about 94% are singletons. What was sequenced was PBMCs. Receptor source: a man aged 18 to 30 in good health and CMV-seronegative.

The sample holds one count of this clone. The chain employs TRBV4-3 and TRBJ2-1, with 14 nucleotides matching TRBD2. The CDR3 covers 15 residues. The germline V gene encodes CDR1 LGHNA and CDR2 YSLEER. With 3 bases clipped from V and 8 bases from J, the junction kept 3 bases outside the gene matches. CDR3 sequence reads: CASSHLTSGRDEQFF. In nucleotides, the CDR3 is TGCGCCAGCAGCCATTTGACTAGCGGGAGGGATGAGCAGTTCTTC.

J is TRBJ1-1 and V is TRBV11-2; D is uncertain. V was pared by 1 base and J by 2 bases, with 5 bases between. This CDR3 contains 13 residues. CDR1 and CDR2 (germline): SGHAT, FQNNGV. This CDR3 reads CASSLGLNTEAFF. The CDR3 DNA reads as TGTGCCAGCAGCTTAGGACTAAACACTGAAGCTTTCTTT.

Written as DNA, the CDR3 is TGTGCCAGCAGCTTAAGCGCGGGAGATCTGGAGCAGTACTTC. Translation gives CASSLSAGDLEQYF. The V call is TRBV7-2, the J call TRBJ2-7, with 7 bases lining up with TRBD2. The V gene end was trimmed by 2 bases and the J gene end by 7 bases; junction bases not matched to a gene: 8. CDR3 length equals 14 residues. Per germline, CDR1 SGHTA and CDR2 FQGNSA.

The chain joins TRBV7-2 to TRBJ1-5, with 7 bases identical to TRBD1. The CDR3 sequence is 14 residues long. Germline CDR1 reads SGHTA; CDR2 reads FQGNSA. The trim removed 3 bases at V and 6 bases at J, leaving 5 bases unmatched. The CDR3 coding sequence is TGTGCCAGCAGCTTGCGACAGGGAGGTCAGCCCCAGCATTTT. It encodes CASSLRQGGQPQHF.

The chain joins TRBV5-6 to TRBJ2-5, with TRBD2 matching over 9 bases. This CDR3 region has 15 residues. CDR1 SGHDT and CDR2 YYEEEE come from the germline V gene. The V segment lost 0 bases and the J segment 5 bases; nucleotides outside the gene matches: 5. The CDR3 DNA reads as TGTGCCAGCAGCTTGGACCTAGCGGGAAAGGAGACCCAGTACTTC. It encodes CASSLDLAGKETQYF.

CDR3 sequence: CASSSGDRGYEQYF. The CDR3 DNA sequence: TGTGCCAGCAGCTCGGGGGACAGGGGCTACGAGCAGTACTTC. The gene calls are TRBV7-6 and TRBJ2-7; 10 nucleotides align to TRBD1. The CDR3 has 14 amino acids. Per germline, CDR1 SGHVS and CDR2 FNYEAQ. The V and J ends lost 4 bases and 3 bases, in that order; junction bases with no gene match: 3. Full variable domain (outside the CDR3, taken from reference TRBV7-6 and TRBJ2-7): GAGVSQSPRYKVTKRGQDVALRCDPISGHVSLYWYRQALGQGPEFLTYFNYEAQQDKSGLPNDRFSAERPEGSISTLTIQRTEQRDSAMYRCASSSGDRGYEQYFGPGTRLTVT.

The V call is TRBV19, the J call TRBJ1-5, with TRBD1 matching over 8 bases. The CDR3 sequence is 15 residues long. Trimming removed 7 bases from V and 6 bases from J; junction bases left unmatched: 11. The V gene's germline CDR1 is LNHDA and CDR2 SQIVND (reference sequence). The CDR3 reads CASTEGQGNVQPQHF. CDR3 bases: TGTGCCAGTACGGAAGGACAGGGAAATGTTCAGCCCCAGCATTTT.

The chain couples TRBV27 to TRBJ1-5; D not certain. V was trimmed by 4 bases and J by 9 bases, leaving 16 bases between them. The CDR3 loop spans 14 amino acids. Germline assignment: CDR1 MNHEY and CDR2 SMNVEV (reference sequence). CDR3: CASSSLNPRGPQHF. The CDR3 coding sequence is TGTGCCAGCAGTTCCCTGAATCCTCGGGGGCCCCAGCATTTT.

The V and J genes are TRBV2 and TRBJ1-2; D is undetermined. Germline loops: CDR1 SNHLY, CDR2 FYNNEI. CDR3 length: 14 amino acids. V was clipped by 6 bases and J by 2 bases, with 13 bases between them. CDR3 loop: CASRLRNENYGYTF. The CDR3 DNA reads TGTGCCAGCAGGCTCAGGAACGAGAACTATGGCTACACCTTC.

The chain links TRBV5-4 to TRBJ2-2; 7 bases map to TRBD1. Germline-derived CDR1 and CDR2 are SGHNT and YYREEE (reference sequence). The CDR3 runs 15 residues. The V segment lost 5 bases and the J segment 1 base; nucleotides outside the gene matches: 5. CDR3 in amino acids: CASSHGTENTGELFF. Here the CDR3 DNA reads TGTGCCAGCAGTCACGGGACAGAGAACACCGGGGAGCTGTTTTTT.

V is TRBV19 and J is TRBJ1-1, with D possibly being TRBD1 (6 bases). V lost 6 bases to trimming and J lost 5 bases, with 13 bases between them. Germline loops: CDR1 LNHDA, CDR2 SQIVND (reference sequence). The CDR3 totals 13 residues. CDR3 in DNA: TGTGCCAGTAGAAAGACAGGATCTACTGAAGCTTTCTTT. It specifies CASRKTGSTEAFF. The full variable domain, completed using reference TRBV19 and TRBJ1-1, is DGGITQSPKYLFRKEGQNVTLSCEQNLNHDAMYWYRQDPGQGLRLIYYSQIVNDFQKGDIAEGYSVSREKKESFPLTVTSAQKNPTAFYLCASRKTGSTEAFFGQGTRLTVV.

The chain employs TRBV6-1 and TRBJ1-5; no clear D. V was shortened by 5 bases and J by 5 bases, with 7 bases between the two germline ends. CDR3 length equals 12 residues. Germline CDR1 is MNHNS and CDR2 is SASEGT. CDR3 amino acids: CASSFGDQPQHF. CDR3 nucleotide sequence: TGTGCCAGCAGTTTCGGGGATCAGCCCCAGCATTTT.

The V gene is TRBV10-3, the J gene TRBJ2-7, with D possibly being TRBD2 (6 bases). From germline, CDR1 is ENHRY and CDR2 SYGVKD. The CDR3 covers 15 residues. The V end lost 6 bases, the J end lost 0 bases, and 15 bases lay between the germline ends. In DNA, the CDR3 is TGTGCCATCAGACCCCGCGGGGACGACTCCTACGAGCAGTACTTC. Protein: CAIRPRGDDSYEQYF.

V gene TRBV18 combines with J gene TRBJ2-2, with 7 bases identical to TRBD2. Germline-derived CDR1 and CDR2 are KGHSH and LQKENI. The ends lost 2 bases at V and 4 bases at J; junction bases unmatched: 4. The length of the CDR3 is 15 residues. The CDR3 spells CASSPWEGSTGELFF. CDR3 nucleotides: TGTGCCAGCTCACCATGGGAGGGCAGCACCGGGGAGCTGTTTTTT.

The rearrangement joins TRBV10-1 to TRBJ2-3; 7 bases fit TRBD1. With 7 bases clipped from V and 0 bases from J, the junction kept 7 bases outside the gene matches. The CDR3 is made up of 15 amino acids. Germline CDR1 is WNHNN and CDR2 is SYGVQD (reference sequence). DNA for the CDR3: TGCGCCAGCACCCCGACAGGGTCTAGCACAGATACGCAGTATTTT. This gives the protein CASTPTGSSTDTQYF.

V gene TRBV25-1 combines with J gene TRBJ1-1, with 7 nucleotides matching TRBD1. Germline V gives CDR1 MGHDK, CDR2 SYGVNS. The trim removed 6 bases at V and 1 base at J, leaving 14 bases unmatched. The CDR3 sequence is 17 residues long. The CDR3 DNA is TGTGCCAGCAGCCCTCGACTCGGACAGGAGAAGAACACTGAAGCTTTCTTT. Its protein is CASSPRLGQEKNTEAFF.

The rearrangement joins TRBV5-1 to TRBJ2-2; the match to TRBD2 covers 9 bases. J lost 2 bases, V lost 8 bases, and 7 bases had no gene match. This CDR3 spans 15 amino acids. Germline loops: CDR1 SGHRS, CDR2 YFSETQ. In DNA form, the CDR3 reads TGCGCCAGTACGCTAGCGGGATCTAACACCGGGGAGCTGTTTTTT. Translation gives CASTLAGSNTGELFF.

This clone was found once. The CDR3 DNA reads as TGTGCCTGGTCACAGGGCGGCAATCAGCCCCAGCATTTT. Translated: CAWSQGGNQPQHF. This sequence joins TRBV30 and TRBJ1-5; the D gene is possibly TRBD1 (6 bases). V shed 5 bases and J shed 2 bases, with 10 bases lying between them. CDR3 size: 13 residues. Per the germline V gene, CDR1 is GTSNPN and CDR2 is SVGIG (reference sequence).

V is TRBV6-5 and J is TRBJ2-3; 8 bases map to TRBD1. This CDR3 region has 15 residues. Trimming cost V 2 bases and J 2 bases; bases outside gene matches: 3. CDR1 is MNHEY, CDR2 SVGAGI, per germline. CDR3 sequence (DNA): TGTGCCAGCAGTTACGCGGACAGGGACACAGATACGCAGTATTTT. Its protein is CASSYADRDTDTQYF.

V is TRBV2 and J is TRBJ2-2; 8 bases are a match to TRBD2. The CDR3 is 13 amino acids. The junction had 4 bases not matched to a gene; V was cut back by 7 bases and J by 6 bases. The germline CDR1 and CDR2 sequences are SNHLY and FYNNEI. The CDR3 DNA is TGTGCCAGCATCATGGGACTAGCCGGGGAGCTGTTTTTT. Translated, it gives CASIMGLAGELFF.

This clone was counted only a few times. The V call is TRBV10-1, the J call TRBJ2-7, with D unresolved. Germline-derived CDR1 and CDR2 are WNHNN and SYGVQD (reference sequence). Trimming took off 3 bases at V and 1 base at J, with 10 bases between the two ends. This CDR3 has 14 amino acids. In DNA form, the CDR3 reads TGCGCCAGCAGTGACGGCGGCAGTTCCTACGAGCAGTACTTC. It yields the protein CASSDGGSSYEQYF.

The gene calls are TRBV27 and TRBJ1-1; perhaps TRBD1 as D (5 bases). The V end was cut by 6 bases, the J end by 4 bases, with 15 bases between. The CDR3 spans 14 residues. Germline loops: CDR1 MNHEY, CDR2 SMNVEV (reference sequence). CDR3 sequence (DNA): TGTGCCAGCAGCCCGACAGTCTTGCTCACTGAAGCTTTCTTT. Translating gives CASSPTVLLTEAFF.

Only one count was recorded for this clone. The rearrangement uses TRBV4-3 and TRBJ2-1; 14 nucleotides match TRBD2. The CDR3 runs 17 residues. CDR1 is LGHNA, CDR2 YSLEER, per germline. After removal of 3 bases from V and 6 bases from J, the junction contained 7 bases not matched to a gene. The CDR3 nucleotides are TGCGCCAGCAGCCATGAGACTAGCGGGAGGGGGGGCAATGAGCAGTTCTTC. It codes for CASSHETSGRGGNEQFF.

The rearrangement links TRBV6-6 to TRBJ2-7; TRBD1 agrees at 8 bases. This CDR3 is 14 amino acids long. Looked up from germline, CDR1 is MNHNY and CDR2 is SVGAGI (reference sequence). After removal of 4 bases from V and 4 bases from J, the junction contained 6 bases not matched to a gene. The CDR3 DNA is TGTGCCAGCAGTTCCCGGGACAGGTCTTACGAGCAGTACTTC. It is translated as CASSSRDRSYEQYF.

The rearrangement uses TRBV4-1 and TRBJ2-7; D possibly corresponds to TRBD2 (7 bases). Trimming took 0 bases from V and 2 from J, leaving 17 bases between them. The CDR3 is made up of 17 amino acids. Germline-derived CDR1 and CDR2 are MGHRA and YSYEKL. CDR3 in amino acids: CASSQDGRGAGAYEQYF. DNA for the CDR3: TGCGCCAGCAGCCAAGATGGGAGGGGCGCAGGGGCCTACGAGCAGTACTTC.